This record covers a single T cell receptor (beta chain). Its antigen is undetermined. Both TRBC1 and TRBC2 were covered by a beta constant-region primer of two equimolar oligonucleotides. The ligated cDNA underwent four PCR rounds using SP2 and nested alpha and beta constant-region primers. TCRdb reprocessed the UMI-ligation and nested PCR reads with MiXCR, giving one entry per CDR3 protein. This table has about 150,000 distinct CDR3 sequences, approximately 22% appearing once. Cells stained for CD3, CD4, CD8, CD45RA and CD27 were sorted into four subsets. This entry is derived from a study of naive and memory T cell subsets. The germline V gene encodes CDR1 SGDLS and CDR2 YYNGEE. The CDR3 has 13 residues. V dropped 4 bases and J dropped 9 bases, with 11 bases sitting between them. Study-level points and caveats: Especially in CD8 cells, naive repertoires contained a few larger clonotypes, possibly CD45RA-re-expressing memory cells.

The clonotype was recovered from a human donor in good health. The material sequenced was naive CD4+ T cells from blood. The V call is TRBV9, the J call TRBJ1-6; D is uncertain. The CDR3 region is CASSPHLGSPLHF. CDR3 DNA: TGTGCCAGCAGCCCCCACCTGGGTTCACCCCTCCACTTT.